Described below is a single T cell receptor beta chain sequence and its context. The table lists this clone with a count of one. It lacks a known antigen. No base-level quality is on record; no much larger clone is a single base apart. Relative to germline, V is missing 6 bases and J is missing 5 bases, with 10 bases of the junction outside any gene match. CDR1 and CDR2 are read off the germline V gene (reference sequence) as MNHNY and SVGAGI. Inclusive of the bounding cysteine and phenylalanine, the CDR3 is 15 residues long. CDR3 DNA only is kept here, 45 bases in frame from base 1. This specimen belongs to a study of T cell changes during pregnancy in multiple sclerosis (dated by TCRdb to the late 2010s). Study-wide context: In women with multiple sclerosis, the researchers looked at how the T cell repertoire shifted as pregnancy progressed.

Library generation was performed with the immunoSEQ multiplex PCR assay. TCRdb holds this immuneACCESS table with in-frame rearrangements only. Some clones are missing; in checked studies, unresolved V genes explain under half, and the rest has no known cause. Within this sample are roughly 39,000 clones, with roughly nine tenths of them counted one time only. The leading ten clones occupy under 0.9% of the sample. This clonotype originated in a female donor with multiple sclerosis, enrolled in a pregnancy study. The sample here was CD4+ T cells from peripheral blood mononuclear cells, taken before pregnancy. The rearrangement combines TRBV6-6 with TRBJ2-1; the central 7 bases match TRBD2. The nucleotide sequence reads as follows: TGTGCCAGCAGACACGGGGGGTCATCCCACAATGAGCAGTTCTTC. This sequence encodes CASRHGGSSHNEQFF.